This T cell receptor (beta chain) was sequenced during a study of blood T cell repertoires in COVID-19. Sequencing used immunoSEQ multiplex PCR; TCRdb keeps in-frame clones, though not all of them. The data show approximately 180,000 clones, approximately 88% seen once. CDR3 length: 15 amino acids. Germline V CDR1 and CDR2: MDHEN, SYDVKM. Trimming removed 3 bases from V and 1 base from J, with 10 bases in between. The chain combines TRBV28 with TRBJ1-5; D is unclear. The sequence was collected from a middle-aged woman with COVID-19, enrolled during active disease. The sequenced sample was peripheral blood. The CDR3 loop reads CASSLAVLSNQPQHF. The DNA for the CDR3 is TGTGCCAGCAGTTTGGCTGTTTTGAGCAATCAGCCCCAGCATTTT.